The present T cell receptor (beta chain) was sequenced within a study of response to subunit inactivated influenza vaccine. Study-level points and caveats: Only a handful of new T cells, the authors suggested, are recruited with each seasonal influenza vaccination.

TCRdb reanalysed the RT-PCR reads using MiXCR and keeps one entry per CDR3 protein. The data show under 550,000 distinct CDR3 sequences, approximately 7.8% seen once. The table lists this clonotype with many counts. The antigen is unknown. This CDR3 contains 16 residues. Trimming at V came to 5 bases and at J to 1 base, leaving 6 bases not matched to a gene. CDR1 SGHVS and CDR2 FQNEAQ come from the germline V gene. This TCR was sampled from a man between 50 and 70 years old who received an inactivated influenza vaccine. The sample was PBMCs from blood, taken around 25 months after vaccination. The chain employs TRBV7-8 and TRBJ2-2, with TRBD1 identical over 8 bases. Here the CDR3 reads CASSHRTGRNTGELFF. The CDR3 nucleotides read TGTGCCAGCAGCCACCGGACAGGGAGGAACACCGGGGAGCTGTTTTTT.